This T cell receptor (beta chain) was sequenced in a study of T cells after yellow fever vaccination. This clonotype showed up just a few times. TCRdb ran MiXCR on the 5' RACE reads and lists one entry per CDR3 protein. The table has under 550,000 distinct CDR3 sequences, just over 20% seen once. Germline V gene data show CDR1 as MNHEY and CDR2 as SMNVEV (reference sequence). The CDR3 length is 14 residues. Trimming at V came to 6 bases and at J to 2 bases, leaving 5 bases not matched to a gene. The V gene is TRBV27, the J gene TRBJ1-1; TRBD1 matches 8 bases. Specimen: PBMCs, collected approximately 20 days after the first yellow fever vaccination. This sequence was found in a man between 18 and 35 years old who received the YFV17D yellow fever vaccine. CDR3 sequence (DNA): TGTGCCAGCAGGGTCGCAGGGGGCAACACTGAAGCTTTCTTT. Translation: CASRVAGGNTEAFF.